Presented here are 17 T cell receptor beta chains from one specimen sequenced in a study of blood T cell repertoires in COVID-19. Measured with immunoSEQ multiplex PCR; TCRdb has only the in-frame clones, and not every one. The sample yields around 100,000 clones, about 88% seen once. Sequencing was performed on peripheral blood. The origin of the receptors is a man between 40 and 49 years old with acute or convalescent COVID-19.

This clone was found once. The rearrangement joins TRBV4-3 to TRBJ1-3; the D is unclear. Germline CDR1 is LGHNA and CDR2 is YSLEER. The CDR3 has 15 residues. Trimming cost V 2 bases and J 0 bases, with 8 bases left between them. CDR3 coding DNA: TGCGCCAGCAGCCAATTGTTCAACTCTGGAAACACCATATATTTT. Protein sequence: CASSQLFNSGNTIYF.

The chain carries TRBV2 and TRBJ2-7; D is possibly TRBD2 (5 bases). V lost 4 bases, J lost 2 bases, and 6 bases lay in between. Germline CDR1 and CDR2: SNHLY and FYNNEI. CDR3 size: 12 residues. CDR3 DNA sequence: TGTGCCAGCAGTGGGGAGACCTACGAGCAGTACTTC. This gives the protein CASSGETYEQYF.

V gene TRBV19 combines with J gene TRBJ2-2; D possibly corresponds to TRBD1 (5 bases). The germline V and J ends were trimmed by 7 bases and 6 bases, with 15 bases remaining between them. The germline gives CDR1 LNHDA, CDR2 SQIVND (reference sequence). The CDR3 is 14 residues long. The CDR3 protein is CASMARSGSGELFF. The CDR3 bases are TGTGCCAGTATGGCGAGGTCAGGGTCCGGGGAGCTGTTTTTT.

Only a few counts were recorded for this clone. The chain has TRBV10-3 and TRBJ2-1; tentative D call: TRBD2 (7 bases). The CDR3 extends over 16 amino acids. CDR1 ENHRY and CDR2 SYGVKD come from the germline V gene. The V end lost 4 bases, the J end lost 0 bases, and 13 bases lay between the germline ends. The CDR3 spells CAISGGGPPSYNEQFF. The CDR3 DNA reads as TGTGCCATCAGTGGGGGGGGGCCCCCCTCCTACAATGAGCAGTTCTTC.

As DNA, the CDR3 is TGCAGCGTTGTGAGCGGACGTCACGACAATGAGCAGTTCTTC. It is translated as CSVVSGRHDNEQFF. This chain links TRBV29-1 with TRBJ2-1, with D possibly TRBD2 on 5 matching bases. V was pared by 4 bases and J by 5 bases, with 15 bases between. In germline, CDR1 is SQVTM, CDR2 ANQGSEA. The CDR3 loop spans 14 amino acids.

The genes are TRBV14 and TRBJ2-4, with TRBD1 as a possible D gene (5 bases). This CDR3 has 14 amino acids. Germline lookup yields CDR1 SGHDN and CDR2 FVKESK. Trimming took 2 bases from V and 4 from J, leaving 9 bases between them. The CDR3 protein is CASSQPRQKNIQYF. In nucleotides, the CDR3 is TGTGCCAGCAGCCAACCGCGACAGAAAAACATTCAGTACTTC.

As concerns this clone: Relative to the germline gene, one junction end is altered; a read error may explain this. The genes are TRBV14 and TRBJ2-3; D may be TRBD1 or TRBD2 (5 bases each). CDR3 size: 15 residues. The germline gives CDR1 SGHDN, CDR2 FVKESK. The chain's CDR3 is CASSEDRGSRSTQYF. The CDR3 region has the DNA TGTGCCAGCAGCGAAGACAGAGGGTCGCGTTCCACGCAGTATTTT.

The chain joins TRBV10-3 to TRBJ2-4; TRBD2 matches at 13 bases. Trimming took 2 bases from V and 1 from J; bases not matched to a gene: 8. The CDR3 runs 19 residues. From germline, CDR1 is ENHRY and CDR2 SYGVKD. In nucleotides, the CDR3 is TGTGCCATCAGTGAGGAACTAGCGGGGGGGACTTCGGCCAAAAACATTCAGTACTTC. Encoded protein: CAISEELAGGTSAKNIQYF.

The chain joins TRBV6-1 to TRBJ2-1; 8 bases fit TRBD1. The CDR3 totals 15 residues. The V and J ends lost 1 base and 7 bases, in that order; junction bases with no gene match: 6. CDR1 and CDR2 from the germline V gene are MNHNS and SASEGT. CDR3 loop: CASSEGQGRRNEQFF. Written as DNA, the CDR3 is TGTGCCAGCAGTGAAGGACAGGGGAGGAGGAATGAGCAGTTCTTC.

This clone was observed a single time. V is TRBV27 and J is TRBJ2-6; 7 bases map to TRBD1. This CDR3 contains 16 residues. Unmatched junction bases numbered 6, after V lost 5 bases and J lost 2 bases. The V gene's germline CDR1 is MNHEY and CDR2 SMNVEV (reference sequence). The CDR3 protein is CASSTYRGAGANVLTF. The CDR3 DNA reads as TGTGCCAGCAGTACTTACAGGGGTGCTGGGGCCAACGTCCTGACTTTC.

The V gene is TRBV9, the J gene TRBJ2-7; 9 bases are a match to TRBD2. This CDR3 spans 14 amino acids. Losses at the gene ends were 2 bases for V and 6 bases for J; bases not matched to a gene: 6. The germline gives CDR1 SGDLS, CDR2 YYNGEE. In nucleotides, the CDR3 is TGTGCCAGCAGCGTTTCTAGCGGGGATCTCGAGCAGTACTTC. As protein: CASSVSSGDLEQYF.

This sequence joins TRBV7-2 and TRBJ2-7; 10 bases line up with TRBD1. The CDR3 has 17 residues. The germline gives CDR1 SGHTA, CDR2 FQGNSA. V dropped 0 bases and J dropped 1; count of bases not matched to a gene: 6. Here the CDR3 reads CASSLASGDRGSYEQYF. The CDR3 DNA sequence: TGTGCCAGCAGCTTAGCGTCTGGGGACAGGGGATCCTACGAGCAGTACTTC.

The J gene is TRBJ2-3, the V gene TRBV2, with D possibly TRBD2 on 6 matching bases. The V and J ends lost 5 bases and 2 bases respectively, with 8 bases between them. The CDR3 totals 13 residues. CDR1 SNHLY and CDR2 FYNNEI come from the germline V gene. CDR3 amino acids: CASSPGATDTQYF. As DNA, the CDR3 is TGTGCCAGCAGTCCGGGAGCCACAGATACGCAGTATTTT.

The rearrangement links TRBV2 to TRBJ2-7; D is unresolved. Trimming took 4 bases from V and 2 from J, leaving 6 bases between them. The CDR3 is made up of 12 amino acids. Germline-derived CDR1 and CDR2 are SNHLY and FYNNEI. CDR3 sequence: CASSVAAYEQYF. The CDR3 DNA is TGTGCCAGCAGTGTGGCAGCCTACGAGCAGTACTTC.

The V and J genes are TRBV7-9 and TRBJ2-6; TRBD1 aligns across 10 bases. V trimming: 8 bases; J trimming: 2 bases; junction bases outside the gene matches: 6. Looked up from germline, CDR1 is SEHNR and CDR2 is FQNEAQ (reference sequence). The CDR3 has 16 residues. The CDR3 is CASSGDRGAGANVLTF. The CDR3 DNA sequence: TGTGCCAGCTCCGGGGACAGGGGTGCTGGGGCCAACGTCCTGACTTTC.

The chain combines TRBV3-1 (or the pseudogene TRBV3-2) with TRBJ2-2, with 9 bases fitting TRBD2. The CDR3 sequence is 16 residues long. Germline loops: CDR1 LGHDT, CDR2 YNNKEL (reference sequence). V trimming: 0 bases; J trimming: 11 bases; junction bases outside the gene matches: 10. CDR3 coding DNA: TGTGCCAGCAGCCAAGATAAGGCGGGGGGGATTAAAGAGCTGTTTTTT. Protein: CASSQDKAGGIKELFF.

The chain uses TRBV27 and TRBJ2-3; the match to TRBD2 covers 8 bases. CDR3 length equals 16 residues. Losses at the gene ends were 1 base for V and 7 bases for J; bases not matched to a gene: 10. CDR1 is MNHEY, CDR2 SMNVEV, per germline (reference sequence). The CDR3 nucleotides are TGTGCCAGCAGTTTATTCCCGGGACTAGTCGAGAATACGCAGTATTTT. Translation gives CASSLFPGLVENTQYF.